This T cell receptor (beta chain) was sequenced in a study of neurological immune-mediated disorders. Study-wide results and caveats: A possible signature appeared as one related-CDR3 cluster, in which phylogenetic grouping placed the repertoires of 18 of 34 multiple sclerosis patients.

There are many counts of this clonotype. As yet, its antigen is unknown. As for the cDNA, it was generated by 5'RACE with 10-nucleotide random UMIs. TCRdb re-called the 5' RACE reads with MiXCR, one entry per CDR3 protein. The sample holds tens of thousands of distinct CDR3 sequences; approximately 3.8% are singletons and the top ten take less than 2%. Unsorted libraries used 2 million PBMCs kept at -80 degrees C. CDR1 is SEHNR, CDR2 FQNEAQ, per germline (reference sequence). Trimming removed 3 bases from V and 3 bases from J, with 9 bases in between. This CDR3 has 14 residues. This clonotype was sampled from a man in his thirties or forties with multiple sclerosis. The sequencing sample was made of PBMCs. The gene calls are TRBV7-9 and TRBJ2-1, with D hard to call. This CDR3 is CASSFTEFYNEQFF. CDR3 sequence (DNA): TGTGCCAGCAGCTTCACAGAGTTCTACAATGAGCAGTTCTTC.